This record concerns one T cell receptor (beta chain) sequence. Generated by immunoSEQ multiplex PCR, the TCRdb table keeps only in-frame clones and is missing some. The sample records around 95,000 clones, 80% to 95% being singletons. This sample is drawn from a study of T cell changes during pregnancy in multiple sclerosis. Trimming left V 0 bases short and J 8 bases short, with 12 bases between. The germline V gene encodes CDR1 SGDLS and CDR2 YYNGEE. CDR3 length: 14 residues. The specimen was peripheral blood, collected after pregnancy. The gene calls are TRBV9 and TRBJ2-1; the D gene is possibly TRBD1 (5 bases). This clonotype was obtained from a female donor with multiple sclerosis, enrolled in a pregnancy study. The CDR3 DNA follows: TGTGCCAGCAGCGTAGATCAGGGTGGTGATGAGCAGTTCTTC. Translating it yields CASSVDQGGDEQFF.